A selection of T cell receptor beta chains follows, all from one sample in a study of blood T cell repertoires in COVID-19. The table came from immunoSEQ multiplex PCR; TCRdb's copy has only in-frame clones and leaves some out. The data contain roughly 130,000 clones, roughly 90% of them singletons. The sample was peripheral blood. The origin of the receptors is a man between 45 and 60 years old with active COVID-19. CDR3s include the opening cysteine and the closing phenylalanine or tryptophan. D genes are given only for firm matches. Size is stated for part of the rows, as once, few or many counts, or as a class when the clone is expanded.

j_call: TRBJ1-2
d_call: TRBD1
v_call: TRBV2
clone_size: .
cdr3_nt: TGTGCCAGCAGGACAGGGGGCGCCTATGGCTACACCTTC
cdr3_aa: CASRTGGAYGYTF

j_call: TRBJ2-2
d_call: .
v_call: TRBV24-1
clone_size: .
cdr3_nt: TGTGCCACCTCCCGGGGGGCAAACAGCGGGGAGCTGTTTTTT
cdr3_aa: CATSRGANSGELFF

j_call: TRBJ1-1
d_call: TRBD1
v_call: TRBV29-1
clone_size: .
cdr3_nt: TGCAGCGTGACGACCCAGGACAGGGGGTACACTGAAGCTTTCTTT
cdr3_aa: CSVTTQDRGYTEAFF

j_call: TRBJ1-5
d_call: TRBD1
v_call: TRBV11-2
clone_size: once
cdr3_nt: TGTGCCAGCAGCCGGGACAGGGGCGAGCCCCAGCATTTT
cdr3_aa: CASSRDRGEPQHF

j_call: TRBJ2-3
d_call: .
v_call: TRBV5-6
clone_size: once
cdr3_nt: TGTGCCAGCAGCTTGGCCCTACTAGGTTGGGGAGATACGCAGTATTTT
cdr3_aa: CASSLALLGWGDTQYF

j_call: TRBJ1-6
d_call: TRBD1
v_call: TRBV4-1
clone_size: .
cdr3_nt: TGCGCCAGCAGCTCGGGACAGGGTTTTTCACCCCTCCACTTT
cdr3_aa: CASSSGQGFSPLHF

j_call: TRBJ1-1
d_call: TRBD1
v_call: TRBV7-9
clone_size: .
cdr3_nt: TGTGCCAGCAGGGACAGGGGAAACAGCGCTGAAGCTTTCTTT
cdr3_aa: CASRDRGNSAEAFF

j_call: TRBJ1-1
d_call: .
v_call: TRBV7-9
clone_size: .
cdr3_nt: TGTGCCAGCAGCGGGAGGGGGGCTGAAGCTTTCTTT
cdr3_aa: CASSGRGAEAFF

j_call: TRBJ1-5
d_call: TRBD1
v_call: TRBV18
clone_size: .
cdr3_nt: TGTGCCAGCTCACCACGGCGGACAGGGGAGGGCAATCAGCCCCAGCATTTT
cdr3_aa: CASSPRRTGEGNQPQHF

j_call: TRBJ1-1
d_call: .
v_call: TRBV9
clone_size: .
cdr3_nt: TGTGCCAGCAGCCCTCAGGGATTAGGGAACACTGAAGCTTTCTTT
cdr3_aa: CASSPQGLGNTEAFF

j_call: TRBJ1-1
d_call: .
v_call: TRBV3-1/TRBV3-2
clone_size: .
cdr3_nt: TGTGCCAGCAGCCGGACAGCGAACACTGAAGCTTTCTTT
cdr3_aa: CASSRTANTEAFF

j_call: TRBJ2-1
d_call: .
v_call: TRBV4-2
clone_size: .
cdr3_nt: TGTGCCAGCAGCCCCGTTAGAGGGACCTACAATGAGCAGTTCTTC
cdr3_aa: CASSPVRGTYNEQFF

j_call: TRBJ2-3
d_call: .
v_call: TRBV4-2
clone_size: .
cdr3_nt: TGTGCCAGCAGCCCGCGGGGCACAGATACGCAGTATTTT
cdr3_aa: CASSPRGTDTQYF

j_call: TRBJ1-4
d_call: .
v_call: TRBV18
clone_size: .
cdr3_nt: TGTGCCAGCTCACCCGGTGAGGGAATGCTTTTT
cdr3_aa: CASSPGEGMLF

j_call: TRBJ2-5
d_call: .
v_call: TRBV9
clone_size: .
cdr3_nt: TGTGCCAGCAGCGTATCTAGCTACGAGACCCAGTACTTC
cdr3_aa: CASSVSSYETQYF

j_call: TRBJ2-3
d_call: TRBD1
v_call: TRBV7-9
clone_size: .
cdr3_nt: TGTGCCAGCAGCTTAGCCGGGACAGGGGTGGCAGATACGCAGTATTTT
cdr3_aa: CASSLAGTGVADTQYF

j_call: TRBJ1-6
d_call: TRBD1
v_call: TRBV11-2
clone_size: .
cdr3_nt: TGTGCCAGCAGCCCGGACAGGGAGCGACCCCTCCACTTT
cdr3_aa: CASSPDRERPLHF

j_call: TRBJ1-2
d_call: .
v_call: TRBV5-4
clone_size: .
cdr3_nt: TGTGCCAGCAGCAGCGGCGTCCTAGTCTTGTCCTATGGCTACACCTTC
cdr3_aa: CASSSGVLVLSYGYTF

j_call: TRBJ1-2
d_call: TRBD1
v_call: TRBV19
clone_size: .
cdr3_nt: TGTGCCAGTAGTATACAGGGGGCTCAGGGTGGCTACACCTTC
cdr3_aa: CASSIQGAQGGYTF

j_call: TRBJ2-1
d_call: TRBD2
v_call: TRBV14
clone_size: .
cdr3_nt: TGTGCCAGCAGCCAAGTATCTAGCGGGAGGAGTAATGAGCAGTTCTTC
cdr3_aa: CASSQVSSGRSNEQFF

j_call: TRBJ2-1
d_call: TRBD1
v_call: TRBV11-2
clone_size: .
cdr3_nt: TGTGCCAGCAGCTCAATTAGACAGGGGGCTGGGTTCTTC
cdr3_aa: CASSSIRQGAGFF

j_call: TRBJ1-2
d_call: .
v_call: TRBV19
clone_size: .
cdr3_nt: TGTGCCAGTCGACAGCCTGATTTCTATGGCTACACCTTC
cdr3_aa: CASRQPDFYGYTF

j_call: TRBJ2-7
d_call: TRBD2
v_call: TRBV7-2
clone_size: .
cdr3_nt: TGTGCCAGCAGCTTAGGACTAGCGGGGGGCCTAACCTACGAGCAGTACTTC
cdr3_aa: CASSLGLAGGLTYEQYF

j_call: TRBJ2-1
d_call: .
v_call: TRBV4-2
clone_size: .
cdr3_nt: TGTGCCAGCAGCCAAAGAGGTGGTTCCTACAATGAGCAGTTCTTC
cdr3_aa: CASSQRGGSYNEQFF

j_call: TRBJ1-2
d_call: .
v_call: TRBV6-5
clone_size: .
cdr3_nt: TGTGCCAGCAGTCCAGGATCAGACTATGGCTACACCTTC
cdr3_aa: CASSPGSDYGYTF

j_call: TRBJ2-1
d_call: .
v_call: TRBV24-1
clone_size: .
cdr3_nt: TGTGCCACCAGTGATTTTTTAGTTTCGGATGAGCAGTTCTTC
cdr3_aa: CATSDFLVSDEQFF

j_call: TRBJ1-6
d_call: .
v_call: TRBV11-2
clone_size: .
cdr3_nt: TGTGCCAGCAGCTCTCCCGGGGAGGGTTCACCCCTCCACTTT
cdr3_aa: CASSSPGEGSPLHF

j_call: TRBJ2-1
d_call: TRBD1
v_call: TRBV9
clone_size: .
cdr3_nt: TGTGCCAGCAGCGGACAGGGAAGCTCCTACAATGAGCAGTTCTTC
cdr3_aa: CASSGQGSSYNEQFF

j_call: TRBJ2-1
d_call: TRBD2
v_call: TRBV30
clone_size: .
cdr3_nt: TGTGCCGGGGCTTCCGGGGGGGGTCGCTCTCACTACAATGAGCAGTTCTTC
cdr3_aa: CAGASGGGRSHYNEQFF

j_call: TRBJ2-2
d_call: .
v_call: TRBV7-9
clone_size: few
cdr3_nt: TGTGCCAGCAGCTTACTATCTGGGCAGGGAGGCACCGGGGAGCTGTTTTTT
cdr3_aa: CASSLLSGQGGTGELFF

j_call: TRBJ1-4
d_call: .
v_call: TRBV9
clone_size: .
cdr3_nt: TGTGCCAGCAGCGTAGGGACCGGTGGGGCGGAAAATGAAAAACTGTTTTTT
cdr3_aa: CASSVGTGGAENEKLFF

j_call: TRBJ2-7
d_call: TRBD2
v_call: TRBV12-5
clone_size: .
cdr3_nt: TGTGCTAGTGGTTTGCAAGCGGGGGGGCCTTACGAGCAGTACTTC
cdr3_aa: CASGLQAGGPYEQYF

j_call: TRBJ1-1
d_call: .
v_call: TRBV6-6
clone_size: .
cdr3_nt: TGTGCCAGCAGTAGGGGTTTGAACACTGAAGCTTTCTTT
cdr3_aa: CASSRGLNTEAFF

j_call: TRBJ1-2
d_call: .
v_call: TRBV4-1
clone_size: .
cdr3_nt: TGCGCCAGCAGCTATTCTTCCGACAGAAACAACTATGGCTACACCTTC
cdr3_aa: CASSYSSDRNNYGYTF

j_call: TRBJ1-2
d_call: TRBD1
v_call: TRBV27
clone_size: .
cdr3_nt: TGTGCCAGCAGTTTGACAGGGGATCACTATGGCTACACCTTC
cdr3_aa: CASSLTGDHYGYTF

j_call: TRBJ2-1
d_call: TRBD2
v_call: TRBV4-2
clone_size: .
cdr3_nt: TGTGCCAGCAGCTTGACTAGCGGGAGGGCAAATGAGCAGTTCTTC
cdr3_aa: CASSLTSGRANEQFF

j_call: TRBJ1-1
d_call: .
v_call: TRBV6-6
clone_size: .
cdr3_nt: TGTGCCAGCAGTCTACGCCCAGGGGCTTTCCGAACTGAAGCTTTCTTT
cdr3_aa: CASSLRPGAFRTEAFF

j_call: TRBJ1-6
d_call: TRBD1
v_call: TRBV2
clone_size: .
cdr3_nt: TGTGCCAGCATCAACAGGGGGAATTCACCCCTCCACTTT
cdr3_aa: CASINRGNSPLHF

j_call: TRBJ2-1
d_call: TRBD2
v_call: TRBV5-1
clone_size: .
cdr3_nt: TGCGCCAGCAGCCCACGGGCTAGCGGGCCGTACAATGAGCAGTTCTTC
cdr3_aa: CASSPRASGPYNEQFF

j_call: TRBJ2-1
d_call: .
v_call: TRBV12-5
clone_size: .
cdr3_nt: TGTGCTAGTGGTTTGGTACTTAGCGGCTCCTACAATGAGCAGTTCTTC
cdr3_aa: CASGLVLSGSYNEQFF

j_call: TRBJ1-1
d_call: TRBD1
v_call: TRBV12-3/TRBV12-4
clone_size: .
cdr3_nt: TGTGCCAGCAGTCCCTTCGGACAGGGGGAAGCTTTCTTT
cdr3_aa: CASSPFGQGEAFF

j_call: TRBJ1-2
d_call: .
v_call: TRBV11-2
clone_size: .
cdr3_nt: TGTGCCAGCAGCTTACGAGGACAGCACTATGGCTACACCTTC
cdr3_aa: CASSLRGQHYGYTF

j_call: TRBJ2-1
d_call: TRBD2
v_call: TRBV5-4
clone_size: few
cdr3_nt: TGTGCCAGCAGCCCGGAGACTAGCGGGGCCAATGAGCAGTTCTTC
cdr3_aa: CASSPETSGANEQFF

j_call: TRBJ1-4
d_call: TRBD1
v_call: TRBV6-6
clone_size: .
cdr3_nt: TGTGCCAGCAGCCGACAGGGGGAGCGGGAAAAACTGTTTTTT
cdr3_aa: CASSRQGEREKLFF

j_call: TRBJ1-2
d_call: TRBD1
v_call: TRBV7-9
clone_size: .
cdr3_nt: TGTGCCAGCAGCCCTCGACAGGGGGCTGTCTATGGCTACACCTTC
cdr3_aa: CASSPRQGAVYGYTF

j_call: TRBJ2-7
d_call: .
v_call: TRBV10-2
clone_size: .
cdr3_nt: TGCGCCAGCGTCCAGGACGGACTCCCAGCCGAGCAGTACTTC
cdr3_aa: CASVQDGLPAEQYF

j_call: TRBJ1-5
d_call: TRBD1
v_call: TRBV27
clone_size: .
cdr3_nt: TGTGCCAGCAGTCCCTATGAGGACAGGGGGCATCAGCCCCAGCATTTT
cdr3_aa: CASSPYEDRGHQPQHF

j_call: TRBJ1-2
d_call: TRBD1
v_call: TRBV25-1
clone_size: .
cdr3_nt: TGTGCCAGCAGTGTAGGGACAGCCTCCAGCGGCTACACCTTC
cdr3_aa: CASSVGTASSGYTF

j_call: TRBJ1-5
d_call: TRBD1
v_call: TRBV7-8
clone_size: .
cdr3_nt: TGTGCCAGCAGCTACAGGGGGGCCAATCAGCCCCAGCATTTT
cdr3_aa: CASSYRGANQPQHF

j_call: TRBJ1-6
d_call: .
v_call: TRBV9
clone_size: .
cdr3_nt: TGTGCCAGCAGCCGACAGCTAGAGGATTCACCCCTCCACTTT
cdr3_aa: CASSRQLEDSPLHF